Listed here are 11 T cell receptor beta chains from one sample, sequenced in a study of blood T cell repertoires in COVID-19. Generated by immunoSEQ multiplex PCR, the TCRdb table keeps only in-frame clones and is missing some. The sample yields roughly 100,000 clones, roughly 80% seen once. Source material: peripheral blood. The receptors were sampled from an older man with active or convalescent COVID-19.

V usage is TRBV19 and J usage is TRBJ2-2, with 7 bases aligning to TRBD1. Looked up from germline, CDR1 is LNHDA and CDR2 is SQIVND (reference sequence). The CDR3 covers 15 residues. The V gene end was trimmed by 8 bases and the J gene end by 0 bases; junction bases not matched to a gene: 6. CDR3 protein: CASDNRGANTGELFF. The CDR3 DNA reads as TGTGCCAGTGACAACAGGGGCGCGAACACCGGGGAGCTGTTTTTT. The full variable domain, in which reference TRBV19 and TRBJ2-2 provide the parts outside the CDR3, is DGGITQSPKYLFRKEGQNVTLSCEQNLNHDAMYWYRQDPGQGLRLIYYSQIVNDFQKGDIAEGYSVSREKKESFPLTVTSAQKNPTAFYLCASDNRGANTGELFFGEGSRLTVL.

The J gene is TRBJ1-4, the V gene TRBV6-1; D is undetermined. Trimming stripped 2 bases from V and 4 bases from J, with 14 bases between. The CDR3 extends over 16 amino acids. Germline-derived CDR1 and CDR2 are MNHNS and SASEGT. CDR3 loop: CASSESLGRSNEKLFF. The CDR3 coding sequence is TGTGCCAGCAGTGAATCCTTAGGGAGGAGTAATGAAAAACTGTTTTTT.

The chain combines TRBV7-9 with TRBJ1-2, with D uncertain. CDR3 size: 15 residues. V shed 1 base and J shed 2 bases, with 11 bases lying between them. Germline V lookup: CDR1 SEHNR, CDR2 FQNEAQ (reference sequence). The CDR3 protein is CASSLVGDWNYGYTF. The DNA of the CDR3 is TGTGCCAGCAGCTTAGTTGGAGACTGGAACTATGGCTACACCTTC.

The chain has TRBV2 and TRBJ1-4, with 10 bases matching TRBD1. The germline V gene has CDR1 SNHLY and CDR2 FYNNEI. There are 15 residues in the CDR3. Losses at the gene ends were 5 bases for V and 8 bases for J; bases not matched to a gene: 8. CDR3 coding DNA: TGTGCCAGCAGTCAATTACGGGACAGGGGAGAAAAACTGTTTTTT. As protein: CASSQLRDRGEKLFF.

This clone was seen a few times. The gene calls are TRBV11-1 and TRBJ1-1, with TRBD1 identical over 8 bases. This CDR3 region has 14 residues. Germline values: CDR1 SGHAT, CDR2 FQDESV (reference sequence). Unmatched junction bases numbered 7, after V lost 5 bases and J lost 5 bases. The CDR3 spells CASSHWTGRTEAFF. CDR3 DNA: TGTGCCAGCAGCCACTGGACAGGGCGGACTGAAGCTTTCTTT.

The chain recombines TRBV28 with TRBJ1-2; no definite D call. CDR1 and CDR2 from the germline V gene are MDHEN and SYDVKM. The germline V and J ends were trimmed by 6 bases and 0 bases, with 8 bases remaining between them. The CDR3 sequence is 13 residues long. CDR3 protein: CASREQSNYGYTF. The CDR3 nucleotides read TGTGCCAGCAGGGAACAGTCTAACTATGGCTACACCTTC.

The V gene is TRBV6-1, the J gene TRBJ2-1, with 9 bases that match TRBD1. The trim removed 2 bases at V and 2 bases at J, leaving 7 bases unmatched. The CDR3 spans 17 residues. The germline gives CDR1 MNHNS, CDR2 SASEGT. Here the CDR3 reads CASSELYGTGPYNEQFF. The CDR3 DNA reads TGTGCCAGCAGTGAACTTTACGGGACAGGGCCCTACAATGAGCAGTTCTTC.

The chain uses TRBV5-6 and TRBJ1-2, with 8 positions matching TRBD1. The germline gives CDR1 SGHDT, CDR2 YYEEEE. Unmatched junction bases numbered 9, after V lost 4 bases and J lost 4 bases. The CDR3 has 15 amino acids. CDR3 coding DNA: TGTGCCAGCAGCCGCCGGACAGGGTCGGGCTATGGCTACACCTTC. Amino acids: CASSRRTGSGYGYTF.

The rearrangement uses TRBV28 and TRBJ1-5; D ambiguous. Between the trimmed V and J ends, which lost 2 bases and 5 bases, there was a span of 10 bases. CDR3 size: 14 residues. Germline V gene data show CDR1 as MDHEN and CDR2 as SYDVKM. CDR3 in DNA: TGTGCCAGCAGTTTAACAGCGGAATATCAGCCCCAGCATTTT. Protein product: CASSLTAEYQPQHF. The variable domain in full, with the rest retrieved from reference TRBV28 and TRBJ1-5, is DVKVTQSSRYLVKRTGEKVFLECVQDMDHENMFWYRQDPGLGLRLIYFSYDVKMKEKGDIPEGYSVSREKKERFSLILESASTNQTSMYLCASSLTAEYQPQHFGDGTRLSIL.

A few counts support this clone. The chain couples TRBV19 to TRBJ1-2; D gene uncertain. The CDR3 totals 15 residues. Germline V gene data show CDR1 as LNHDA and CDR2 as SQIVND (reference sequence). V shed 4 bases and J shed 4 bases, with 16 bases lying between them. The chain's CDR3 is CASSTPRRGFYGYTF. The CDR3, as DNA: TGTGCCAGTAGTACCCCCAGGAGAGGGTTCTATGGCTACACCTTC.

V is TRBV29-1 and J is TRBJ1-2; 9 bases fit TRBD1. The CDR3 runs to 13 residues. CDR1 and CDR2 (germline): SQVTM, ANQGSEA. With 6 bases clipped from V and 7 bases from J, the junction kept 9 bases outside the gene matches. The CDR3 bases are TGCAGCGTAGACAGGGGGATATTCAGTGGCTACACCTTC. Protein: CSVDRGIFSGYTF.